A selection of T cell receptor beta chains follows, all from one sample in a study of human T cells and chemical hapten exposure. MiXCR, run by TCRdb on the RACE reads, gives a single entry per CDR3 protein. Of about 190,000 distinct CDR3 sequences in the sample, around 25% were seen once. Here the sequenced sample was whole blood, taken in connection with sensitization to the hapten diphenylcyclopropenone (DPC). Receptors were obtained from a woman in her thirties or forties with alopecia areata. Some clones in this sample may be carry-over from other donors' samples. The conserved cysteine and the conserved F or W are not part of the CDR3 here. Rows may omit the clone size; those that give it use once, few, many or a size class.

TRBV12-3/TRBV12-4 | few | ASSQRGDEQY
TRBV6-6 | few | ASRLDTLGTGELF
TRBV5-6 | . | ASSGLQGFDMNTEAF
TRBV28 | . | ASSLGDRDASEQY
TRBV29-1 | . | SGTGTGFEDTQY
TRBV10-3 | few | AISRPQGPYGYT
TRBV3-1 | . | ASSRRAGQGDEAF
TRBV20-1 | many | SARVWAGGSYNEQF
TRBV7-2 | . | ASSLTGNRADTQY
TRBV29-1 | few | SVAVDIDSGANVLT
TRBV7-3 | few | ASSPTGSYEQY